The 24 T cell receptor beta chains given below trace back to one sample, sequenced in a study of blood T cell repertoires in COVID-19. The protocol was immunoSEQ multiplex PCR, while the TCRdb copy is restricted to in-frame clones and leaves out a portion. The sample yields tens of thousands of clones, 70% to 80% seen once. Sequenced sample: peripheral blood. Every receptor here comes from a human donor in a cohort sampled during active COVID-19.

The chain has TRBV7-6 and TRBJ2-6; 10 positions agree with TRBD1. With 1 base clipped from V and 1 base from J, the junction kept 1 base outside the gene matches. Germline CDR1 reads SGHVS; CDR2 reads FNYEAQ. This CDR3 is 17 amino acids long. The CDR3 spells CASSLGQGASGANVLTF. Written as DNA, the CDR3 is TGTGCCAGCAGCTTAGGACAGGGGGCGTCTGGGGCCAACGTCCTGACTTTC.

This rearrangement joins TRBV28 to TRBJ1-6; TRBD1 might be the D (6 bases). Germline V CDR1 and CDR2: MDHEN, SYDVKM. The V end was cut by 2 bases, the J end by 7 bases, with 18 bases between. The CDR3 is 17 residues long. The CDR3 protein is CASSLLPLRTVNSPLHF. CDR3 nucleotide sequence: TGTGCCAGCAGTTTACTCCCATTAAGGACAGTAAATTCACCCCTCCACTTT.

The chain uses TRBV11-2 and TRBJ2-7; D not certain. V was cut by 0 bases and J by 0 bases, with 3 bases left in between. Germline V gene data show CDR1 as SGHAT and CDR2 as FQNNGV. This CDR3 has 13 amino acids. CDR3 nucleotides: TGTGCCAGCAGCTTAGATCTCTCCTACGAGCAGTACTTC. Its protein product is CASSLDLSYEQYF.

The chain joins TRBV3-1 (or the pseudogene TRBV3-2) to TRBJ2-1, with TRBD2 matching 13 bases. Germline assignment: CDR1 LGHDT and CDR2 YNNKEL (reference sequence). The CDR3 runs 15 residues. The J segment lost 6 bases and the V segment lost 4 bases, leaving 3 bases of the junction unmatched. The CDR3 here is CASSRLAGGVNEQFF. DNA for the CDR3: TGTGCCAGCAGCCGACTAGCGGGGGGTGTCAATGAGCAGTTCTTC.

This clone occurred a few times. The V gene is TRBV4-1, the J gene TRBJ1-2; 8 nucleotides match TRBD1. J gave up 4 bases and V 4 bases, and 8 bases lay outside the gene matches. CDR1 is MGHRA, CDR2 YSYEKL, per germline. This CDR3 spans 15 amino acids. The CDR3 region has the DNA TGCGCCAGCAGCCGTAGAGACAGGGGAGGCTATGGCTACACCTTC. Protein product: CASSRRDRGGYGYTF.

V usage is TRBV3-1 (or the pseudogene TRBV3-2) and J usage is TRBJ1-1, with 7 bases identical to TRBD1. V shed 3 bases, J shed 4 bases, and the junction held 5 bases outside the gene matches. Germline CDR1 reads LGHDT; CDR2 reads YNNKEL (reference sequence). The CDR3 extends over 14 amino acids. The CDR3 here is CASSHRGPGTEAFF. The CDR3 region has the DNA TGTGCCAGCAGCCATAGGGGGCCGGGCACTGAAGCTTTCTTT.

This clone was seen a single time. This chain joins TRBV9 and TRBJ1-5; no clear D. This CDR3 has 14 amino acids. The V and J ends lost 0 bases and 6 bases respectively, with 10 bases between them. Germline V lookup: CDR1 SGDLS, CDR2 YYNGEE. The CDR3 region has the DNA TGTGCCAGCAGCGTAGGACCTGAGGCTCAGCCCCAGCATTTT. It codes for CASSVGPEAQPQHF.

V and J are TRBV28 and TRBJ2-5; D possibly corresponds to TRBD2 (7 bases). V lost 5 bases to trimming and J lost 4 bases, with 17 bases between them. Germline V gene sequence: CDR1 MDHEN, CDR2 SYDVKM. This CDR3 is 15 amino acids long. In DNA, the CDR3 is TGTGCCAGCAGTCCGGGTGGGGGGGCCGCAGAGACCCAGTACTTC. It specifies CASSPGGGAAETQYF.

The chain joins TRBV18 to TRBJ2-7; possibly TRBD1 for D (6 bases). V was pared by 3 bases and J by 5 bases, with 17 bases between. The CDR3 spans 15 residues. CDR1 and CDR2 from the germline V gene are KGHSH and LQKENI. The CDR3 sequence: CASSPSTGNYDEQYF. CDR3 DNA sequence: TGTGCCAGCTCACCGAGTACAGGGAATTACGACGAGCAGTACTTC.

The J gene is TRBJ2-7, the V gene TRBV7-2; tentatively, D is TRBD2 (6 bases). The germline CDR1 and CDR2 sequences are SGHTA and FQGNSA. Trimming left V 2 bases short and J 6 bases short, with 17 bases between. The CDR3 sequence is 15 residues long. The DNA for the CDR3 is TGTGCCAGCAGCTTACTGGTCAGGGCCGGGGGCGAGCAGTACTTC. Its translation: CASSLLVRAGGEQYF.

This clone was counted a single time. V usage is TRBV5-8 and J usage is TRBJ2-1; 12 bases align to TRBD2. Trimming at V came to 2 bases and at J to 5 bases, leaving 5 bases not matched to a gene. CDR1 SGHTS and CDR2 YDEGEE come from the germline V gene. The CDR3 loop spans 16 amino acids. CDR3 in amino acids: CASSFRTSGTNNEQFF. As DNA, the CDR3 is TGTGCCAGCAGCTTCAGGACTAGCGGGACAAACAATGAGCAGTTCTTC.

The chain is built from TRBV19 and TRBJ2-5; 7 bases align to TRBD1. CDR3 length: 16 amino acids. With V trimmed by 5 bases and J by 5 bases, 14 bases remained unmatched. Per the germline V gene, CDR1 is LNHDA and CDR2 is SQIVND (reference sequence). The CDR3 nucleotides read TGTGCCAGTAGTCCTCGGACAGGAGGCCTTCAGGAGACCCAGTACTTC. Protein sequence: CASSPRTGGLQETQYF.

The V and J genes are TRBV10-1 and TRBJ2-7; the match to TRBD2 covers 7 bases. Germline V gene data show CDR1 as WNHNN and CDR2 as SYGVQD (reference sequence). This CDR3 spans 15 amino acids. The trim removed 4 bases at V and 7 bases at J, leaving 13 bases unmatched. CDR3 loop: CASSAGGGAPKEQYF. CDR3 DNA sequence: TGCGCCAGCAGTGCTGGGGGGGGTGCTCCTAAGGAGCAGTACTTC.

This chain links TRBV10-2 with TRBJ2-1, with D maybe TRBD2 (5 bases). V shed 4 bases and J shed 5 bases, with 12 bases lying between them. The CDR3 consists of 14 residues. Germline CDR1 reads WSHSY; CDR2 reads SAAADI. CDR3 region: CASSARLTDNEQFF. DNA for the CDR3: TGCGCCAGCAGTGCACGACTAACTGACAATGAGCAGTTCTTC.

The chain recombines TRBV30 with TRBJ1-1; D possibly corresponds to TRBD1 (6 bases). The germline V gene encodes CDR1 GTSNPN and CDR2 SVGIG (reference sequence). Trimming shortened V by 5 bases and J by 3 bases, and 16 bases separated the two germline ends. This CDR3 region has 14 residues. The CDR3 protein is CAWGQGRWDTEAFF. The CDR3 DNA reads TGTGCCTGGGGCCAGGGGCGGTGGGACACTGAAGCTTTCTTT.

This chain uses TRBV6-1 with TRBJ1-4, with D tentatively TRBD1 (6 bases). V lost 4 bases, J lost 4 bases, and 16 bases lay in between. CDR1 MNHNS and CDR2 SASEGT come from the germline V gene. The CDR3 runs to 16 residues. The CDR3 bases are TGTGCCAGCAGTGCCTCCTGGACAGCAAATAATGAAAAACTGTTTTTT. This encodes CASSASWTANNEKLFF.

This clone appeared once. The rearrangement links TRBV7-8 to TRBJ2-6; the match to TRBD2 covers 7 bases. V shed 5 bases, J shed 1 base, and the junction held 2 bases outside the gene matches. CDR1 and CDR2 from the germline V gene are SGHVS and FQNEAQ. The CDR3 covers 15 residues. The CDR3: CASSRGGSGANVLTF. CDR3 nucleotide sequence: TGTGCCAGCAGCAGGGGAGGGTCTGGGGCCAACGTCCTGACTTTC.

Here the CDR3 reads CASSLAGTGTGELFF. In nucleotides, the CDR3 is TGCGCCAGCAGCTTGGCTGGGACAGGGACCGGGGAGCTGTTTTTT. The rearrangement links TRBV5-1 to TRBJ2-2, with 9 bases identical to TRBD1. CDR1 and CDR2 (germline): SGHRS, YFSETQ. The CDR3 length is 15 residues. The trim removed 0 bases at V and 5 bases at J, leaving 2 bases unmatched.

The chain combines TRBV3-1 (or the pseudogene TRBV3-2) with TRBJ2-4, with 7 positions matching TRBD2. The CDR3 extends over 14 amino acids. CDR1 LGHDT and CDR2 YNNKEL come from the germline V gene (reference sequence). After removal of 9 bases from V and 1 base from J, the junction contained 6 bases not matched to a gene. The chain's CDR3 is CASSSGVAKNIQYF. The CDR3 coding sequence is TGTGCCAGTTCGAGCGGGGTGGCCAAAAACATTCAGTACTTC.

The genes are TRBV6-2 or TRBV6-3 and TRBJ1-1; possible D gene TRBD1, 5 bases. CDR1 and CDR2 (germline): MNHEY, SVGEGT. Trimming removed 3 bases from V and 0 bases from J, with 14 bases in between. The CDR3 length is 16 residues. This CDR3 reads CASSYHPGGLNTEAFF. Written as DNA, the CDR3 is TGTGCCAGCAGTTATCACCCGGGGGGGTTGAACACTGAAGCTTTCTTT.

J is TRBJ2-5 and V is TRBV19; the match to TRBD2 covers 9 bases. Germline assignment: CDR1 LNHDA and CDR2 SQIVND (reference sequence). The V segment lost 5 bases and the J segment 4 bases; nucleotides outside the gene matches: 5. The CDR3 contains 14 residues. The CDR3 DNA reads as TGTGCCAGTAGTGGTAGCGGGAGAGGAGAGACCCAGTACTTC. This codes for CASSGSGRGETQYF.

The V gene is TRBV5-6, the J gene TRBJ2-5; tentatively, D is TRBD2 (6 bases). Germline CDR1 reads SGHDT; CDR2 reads YYEEEE. Trimming shortened V by 2 bases and J by 2 bases, and 10 bases separated the two germline ends. CDR3 length: 14 amino acids. In nucleotides, the CDR3 is TGTGCCAGCAGCTTAACCGGGACTCAAGAGACCCAGTACTTC. Its translation: CASSLTGTQETQYF.

J is TRBJ2-3 and V is TRBV27; the match to TRBD2 covers 10 bases. The germline V gene encodes CDR1 MNHEY and CDR2 SMNVEV (reference sequence). Trimming removed 6 bases from V and 4 bases from J; junction bases left unmatched: 10. The CDR3 runs 16 residues. This chain's CDR3 is CASREFGLAGADTQYF. CDR3 in DNA: TGTGCCAGCAGAGAATTTGGGCTAGCGGGAGCAGATACGCAGTATTTT.

The chain is built from TRBV20-1 and TRBJ2-7; 10 nucleotides match TRBD1. The CDR3 extends over 14 amino acids. V lost 3 bases to trimming and J lost 3 bases; unmatched junction nucleotides: 5. Germline CDR1 is DFQATT and CDR2 is SNEGSKA (reference sequence). The CDR3 sequence is CSASMGQGYYEQYF. CDR3 bases: TGCAGTGCTAGTATGGGACAGGGGTACTACGAGCAGTACTTC.